These 24 T cell receptor beta chains were sequenced from one sample in a study of regulatory dendritic cells for organ transplantation. CFSE-labeled sorted T cells met regulatory or mature dendritic cells for less than 6 days. These receptors' antigens are unknown. Generated by immunoSEQ multiplex PCR, the TCRdb table keeps only in-frame clones and is missing some. The sample has over 9,000 clones; around 92% are singletons. The sample comprised naive CD8+ T cells from blood cultured with dendritic cells. Subset denoted: CD45RA+ naive T cells. These receptors originate from a human donor in good health.

This chain uses TRBV2 with TRBJ2-5, with 7 nucleotides matching TRBD1. The end of the DNA is better explained by TRBJ2-7, so the J call may be wrong. CDR3 length: 14 amino acids. CDR1 SNHLY and CDR2 FYNNEI come from the germline V gene. DNA of the CDR3: TGTGCCAGCAGCGGGACAGTTTCCATCTACGAGCAGTACTTC. It codes for CASSGTVSIYEQYF.

This chain joins TRBV11-2 and TRBJ2-1; D is perhaps TRBD2 (5 bases). From germline, CDR1 is SGHAT and CDR2 FQNNGV. Trimming pared 5 bases from V and 3 bases from J, leaving 14 bases between. The CDR3 is made up of 15 amino acids. Here the CDR3 reads CASSGEGVSYNEQFF. The DNA of the CDR3 is TGTGCCAGCAGCGGCGAGGGAGTAAGCTACAATGAGCAGTTCTTC.

This clone appeared once. The rearrangement links TRBV11-2 to TRBJ2-5, with D maybe TRBD2 (6 bases). The end of the DNA aligns better with TRBJ2-7, so the J call may be wrong. The CDR3 covers 15 residues. Germline-derived CDR1 and CDR2 are SGHAT and FQNNGV. The CDR3 DNA reads as TGTGCCAGCAGCTTTAAATTTAGCGGCGCCTACGAGCAGTACTTC. The encoded protein is CASSFKFSGAYEQYF.

The chain couples TRBV2 to TRBJ2-5; D gene unclear. The CDR3 has 14 amino acids. V lost 4 bases and J 2 bases, leaving 11 bases between the germline ends. Germline V gene lookup returns CDR1 SNHLY and CDR2 FYNNEI. The CDR3 sequence: CASSVNQRQETQYF. The CDR3 DNA is TGTGCCAGCAGTGTGAATCAGCGTCAAGAGACCCAGTACTTC. The entire variable domain, with the rest obtained from reference TRBV2 and TRBJ2-5, is as follows: EPEVTQTPSHQVTQMGQEVILRCVPISNHLYFYWYRQILGQKVEFLVSFYNNEISEKSEIFDDQFSVERPDGSNFTLKIRSTKLEDSAMYFCASSVNQRQETQYFGPGTRLLVL.

This clone occurred once. The chain links TRBV19 to TRBJ1-4; D unresolved. Germline CDR1 LNHDA, CDR2 SQIVND (reference sequence). Trimming removed 11 bases from V and 4 bases from J, with 11 bases in between. This CDR3 has 12 amino acids. The CDR3 nucleotides are TGTGCCGGGCGGGATAATAATGAAAAACTGTTTTTT. Its translation: CAGRDNNEKLFF.

The rearrangement joins TRBV7-6 to TRBJ2-7; tentatively, D is TRBD1 (6 bases). The germline CDR1 and CDR2 sequences are SGHVS and FNYEAQ. This CDR3 region has 16 residues. V lost 4 bases, J lost 1 base, and 17 bases lay in between. The chain's CDR3 is CASSSYDRQASYEQYF. CDR3 nucleotides: TGTGCCAGCAGCTCCTACGACCGACAGGCATCCTACGAGCAGTACTTC.

The chain joins TRBV9 to TRBJ1-1, with D possibly matching TRBD1 (5 bases). Trimming took 3 bases from V and 2 from J, leaving 17 bases between them. From germline, CDR1 is SGDLS and CDR2 YYNGEE. CDR3 length: 16 amino acids. The CDR3 is CASSDPGDRANTEAFF. The CDR3, as DNA: TGTGCCAGCAGCGACCCAGGAGACAGAGCTAACACTGAAGCTTTCTTT.

This chain uses TRBV28 with TRBJ2-7; perhaps D is TRBD1 or TRBD2 (6 bases each). This CDR3 is 17 amino acids long. Germline V gene lookup returns CDR1 MDHEN and CDR2 SYDVKM. The V and J ends lost 2 bases and 7 bases respectively, with 24 bases between them. CDR3 DNA: TGTGCCAGCAGTTTAAGGACTACCGGGCCCAGGGGATTTGAGCAGTACTTC. Its translation is CASSLRTTGPRGFEQYF.

The chain has TRBV9 and TRBJ1-2; 8 nucleotides line up with TRBD1. This CDR3 comprises 14 residues. V lost 6 bases, J lost 3 bases, and 7 bases stayed unmatched. The germline CDR1 and CDR2 sequences are SGDLS and YYNGEE. CDR3 region: CASTGQGDDYGYTF. In DNA form, the CDR3 reads TGTGCCAGCACCGGACAGGGAGATGACTATGGCTACACCTTC.

This clone was counted between two and nine times. The rearrangement joins TRBV7-9 to TRBJ1-1; D remains ambiguous. Germline V gene data show CDR1 as SEHNR and CDR2 as FQNEAQ (reference sequence). V was pared by 4 bases and J by 8 bases, with 17 bases between. The CDR3 has 14 residues. CDR3 coding DNA: TGTGCCAGCAGCTCACAGCTCCAAAGAGGAGAAGCTTTCTTT. It codes for CASSSQLQRGEAFF. The full variable domain, completed using reference TRBV7-9 and TRBJ1-1, is DTGVSQNPRHKITKRGQNVTFRCDPISEHNRLYWYRQTLGQGPEFLTYFQNEAQLEKSRLLSDRFSAERPKGSFSTLEIQRTEQGDSAMYLCASSSQLQRGEAFFGQGTRLTVV.

The chain uses TRBV5-6 and TRBJ2-2; D gene uncertain. Trimming pared 3 bases from V and 2 bases from J, leaving 11 bases between. This CDR3 contains 15 residues. Germline V CDR1 and CDR2: SGHDT, YYEEEE. The DNA for the CDR3 is TGTGCCAGCAGCTCTGCTGACGGTAACACCGGGGAGCTGTTTTTT. Translating it yields CASSSADGNTGELFF. Using reference TRBV5-6 and TRBJ2-2 for the parts outside the CDR3, the full variable domain is DAGVTQSPTHLIKTRGQQVTLRCSPKSGHDTVSWYQQALGQGPQFIFQYYEEEERQRGNFPDRFSGHQFPNYSSELNVNALLLGDSALYLCASSSADGNTGELFFGEGSRLTVL.

The genes are TRBV30 and TRBJ2-7; D ambiguous. The V end was cut by 4 bases, the J end by 6 bases, with 13 bases between. Germline lookup yields CDR1 GTSNPN and CDR2 SVGIG (reference sequence). The CDR3 has 12 amino acids. The CDR3 here is CAWMGLLGEQYF. In DNA form, the CDR3 reads TGTGCCTGGATGGGCCTCTTGGGCGAGCAGTACTTC.

V is TRBV6-6 and J is TRBJ2-5; 11 bases are a match to TRBD1. The J call may not be correct, given that the DNA end is closer to TRBJ2-7. The CDR3 covers 16 residues. The germline CDR1 and CDR2 sequences are MNHNY and SVGAGI (reference sequence). Written as DNA, the CDR3 is TGTGCCAGCACCCCCCTCTTGGGGGACAGGGGGTACGAGCAGTACTTC. Amino acids: CASTPLLGDRGYEQYF.

The rearrangement links TRBV9 to TRBJ1-4; D remains ambiguous. Trimming took 4 bases from V and 4 from J, leaving 11 bases between them. The CDR3 spans 14 residues. Per the germline V gene, CDR1 is SGDLS and CDR2 is YYNGEE. As DNA, the CDR3 is TGTGCCAGCAGCACTGGCGGGAGTAATGAAAAACTGTTTTTT. Its protein is CASSTGGSNEKLFF.

The rearrangement links TRBV7-2 to TRBJ1-1, with 7 bases lining up with TRBD1. The CDR3 has 14 residues. V shed 6 bases, J shed 5 bases, and the junction held 9 bases outside the gene matches. Germline V gene data show CDR1 as SGHTA and CDR2 as FQGNSA. This CDR3 reads CASSQTGRRTEAFF. The DNA of the CDR3 is TGTGCCAGCAGTCAGACAGGGAGGAGGACTGAAGCTTTCTTT. The full variable domain, its missing parts supplied by reference TRBV7-2 and TRBJ1-1, is GAGVSQSPSNKVTEKGKDVELRCDPISGHTALYWYRQSLGQGLEFLIYFQGNSAPDKSGLPSDRFSAERTGGSVSTLTIQRTQQEDSAVYLCASSQTGRRTEAFFGQGTRLTVV.

V gene TRBV9 combines with J gene TRBJ2-7; no definite D call. V lost 0 bases to trimming and J lost 3 bases, with 10 bases between them. CDR1 is SGDLS, CDR2 YYNGEE, per germline. There are 14 residues in the CDR3. For the CDR3, the DNA is TGTGCCAGCAGCGTAGGTGGGGATCTCTACGAGCAGTACTTC. This gives the protein CASSVGGDLYEQYF.

Here the CDR3 DNA reads TGTGCCAGCAGCGAGGAGAACAGGGCTAACTATGGCTACACCTTC. As protein: CASSEENRANYGYTF. This chain joins TRBV6-5 and TRBJ1-2, with D possibly matching TRBD1 (6 bases). V lost 6 bases, J lost 0 bases, and 14 bases lay in between. The CDR3 is 15 amino acids. Germline CDR1 and CDR2: MNHEY and SVGAGI.

The genes are TRBV15 and TRBJ2-3, with 8 bases that match TRBD1. Germline CDR1 reads LNHNV; CDR2 reads YYDKDF (reference sequence). With 5 bases clipped from V and 4 bases from J, the junction kept 2 bases outside the gene matches. The CDR3 has 13 residues. The CDR3 loop is CATSGTGPDTQYF. The DNA of the CDR3 is TGTGCCACCAGCGGGACAGGTCCAGATACGCAGTATTTT.

The chain combines TRBV27 with TRBJ1-1; tentatively, D is TRBD1 (6 bases). This CDR3 is built from 12 residues. V gave up 5 bases and J gave up 4 bases, with 8 bases separating them. Germline CDR1 reads MNHEY; CDR2 reads SMNVEV (reference sequence). The CDR3 sequence is CASSTGATEAFF. The CDR3 region has the DNA TGTGCCAGCAGTACGGGGGCCACTGAAGCTTTCTTT.

This chain uses TRBV10-2 with TRBJ1-2, with a weak D call TRBD1 (5 bases). Germline values: CDR1 WSHSY, CDR2 SAAADI. The V end lost 3 bases, the J end lost 5 bases, and 16 bases lay between the germline ends. The length of the CDR3 is 15 residues. CDR3 coding DNA: TGCGCCAGCAGTGATAGACAGTCGATCCTTTATGGCTACACCTTC. Translation: CASSDRQSILYGYTF.

This chain joins TRBV5-6 and TRBJ2-3; D not certain. In germline, CDR1 is SGHDT, CDR2 YYEEEE. The CDR3 extends over 11 amino acids. Trimming took 5 bases from V and 6 from J, leaving 7 bases between them. CDR3 sequence: CASSLGDTQYF. DNA for the CDR3: TGTGCCAGCAGTCTGGGGGATACGCAGTATTTT.

The chain is built from TRBV9 and TRBJ2-5; 7 nucleotides agree with TRBD1. The V and J ends lost 0 bases and 3 bases, in that order; junction bases with no gene match: 8. This CDR3 has 16 amino acids. Per the germline V gene, CDR1 is SGDLS and CDR2 is YYNGEE. The CDR3 bases are TGTGCCAGCAGCGTAGGGCAGGGGGAATCTAAAGAGACCCAGTACTTC. It codes for CASSVGQGESKETQYF.

This clone was seen more than once but under ten times. The chain couples TRBV28 to TRBJ2-1; a possible D gene is TRBD2 (5 bases). Germline CDR1 MDHEN, CDR2 SYDVKM. Trimming shortened V by 5 bases and J by 4 bases, and 12 bases separated the two germline ends. CDR3 length: 14 amino acids. The CDR3 region has the DNA TGTGCCAGCAGTCCGGACTCCCAGTACAATGAGCAGTTCTTC. As protein: CASSPDSQYNEQFF.

The chain recombines TRBV2 with TRBJ2-2; D is perhaps TRBD1 or TRBD2 (7 bases each). Trimming stripped 7 bases from V and 9 bases from J, with 15 bases between. Per the germline V gene, CDR1 is SNHLY and CDR2 is FYNNEI. CDR3 length equals 13 residues. The CDR3, as DNA: TGTGCCAGCATATCAGGGGGAGGGCGGGAGCTGTTTTTT. It specifies CASISGGGRELFF.